The 23 T cell receptor beta chains below all came from one sample that was sequenced in a study of OX40 agonist ivuxolimab in advanced cancers. Using immunoSEQ multiplex PCR, the repertoire was profiled, and TCRdb retains in-frame clones only, with some absent. The sample includes 23,000 or so clones, 84% seen only once; the top ten take more than 30%. The sequencing used CD4+ or CD8+ T cells sorted from blood, collected in a trial of the OX40 agonist ivuxolimab. These receptors were taken from an adult with an advanced solid tumor such as melanoma, head and neck, liver or kidney cancer.

The CDR3 reads CASIYRGGSNQPQHF. The CDR3 region has the DNA TGTGCCAGTATCTACAGGGGAGGGAGCAATCAGCCCCAGCATTTT. The V call is TRBV19, the J call TRBJ1-5, with 7 bases aligning to TRBD1. J gave up 1 base and V 7 bases, and 7 bases lay outside the gene matches. The CDR3 has 15 amino acids. Per germline, CDR1 LNHDA and CDR2 SQIVND (reference sequence).

V and J are TRBV27 and TRBJ1-2; tentatively, D is TRBD1 (5 bases). V was shortened by 2 bases and J by 2 bases, with 9 bases between the two germline ends. The CDR3 is 14 amino acids. Per the germline V gene, CDR1 is MNHEY and CDR2 is SMNVEV (reference sequence). CDR3: CASSLTGGNYGYTF. In nucleotides, the CDR3 is TGTGCCAGCAGTTTAACCGGGGGGAACTATGGCTACACCTTC.

This chain joins TRBV25-1 and TRBJ2-2; 11 bases line up with TRBD1. This CDR3 is built from 18 residues. V lost 4 bases, J lost 5 bases, and 12 bases stayed unmatched. Per the germline V gene, CDR1 is MGHDK and CDR2 is SYGVNS. CDR3 sequence: CASSGPGTGGLETGELFF. Written as DNA, the CDR3 is TGTGCCAGCAGTGGCCCCGGGACAGGGGGTTTGGAGACCGGGGAGCTGTTTTTT.

The chain's CDR3 is CASSIGASASQETQYF. The CDR3 DNA follows: TGTGCCAGTAGTATAGGGGCTAGCGCCAGCCAAGAGACCCAGTACTTC. This chain uses TRBV19 with TRBJ2-5, with a weak D call TRBD2 (6 bases). Germline V gene data show CDR1 as LNHDA and CDR2 as SQIVND (reference sequence). Between the trimmed V and J ends, which lost 1 base and 1 base, there was a span of 13 bases. This CDR3 has 16 amino acids.

V usage is TRBV5-6 and J usage is TRBJ1-2; D is uncertain. CDR3 length: 13 residues. Per the germline V gene, CDR1 is SGHDT and CDR2 is YYEEEE. Trimming shortened V by 0 bases and J by 8 bases, and 11 bases separated the two germline ends. CDR3 DNA: TGTGCCAGCAGCTTGGGCTGGTTGGGGGGCTACACCTTC. It codes for CASSLGWLGGYTF.

The chain employs TRBV27 and TRBJ2-1, with D possibly TRBD1 on 6 matching bases. Trimming shortened V by 7 bases and J by 3 bases, and 16 bases separated the two germline ends. Germline assignment: CDR1 MNHEY and CDR2 SMNVEV (reference sequence). CDR3 size: 15 residues. CDR3 in amino acids: CASTHRDTHYNEQFF. The CDR3 DNA sequence: TGTGCCAGCACACACCGGGACACGCACTACAATGAGCAGTTCTTC.

This chain joins TRBV9 and TRBJ2-1; D perhaps matches TRBD2 (6 bases). V was trimmed by 2 bases and J by 0 bases, leaving 18 bases between them. The CDR3 has 18 amino acids. Germline V CDR1 and CDR2: SGDLS, YYNGEE. The CDR3 DNA reads as TGTGCCAGCAGCGTCCAGACGCAGGACGGGAGCTCCTACAATGAGCAGTTCTTC. This encodes CASSVQTQDGSSYNEQFF. The entire variable domain, with the rest obtained from reference TRBV9 and TRBJ2-1, is as follows: DSGVTQTPKHLITATGQRVTLRCSPRSGDLSVYWYQQSLDQGLQFLIQYYNGEERAKGNILERFSAQQFPDLHSELNLSSLELGDSALYFCASSVQTQDGSSYNEQFFGPGTRLTVL.

V gene TRBV5-1 combines with J gene TRBJ1-1; no clear D gene. Germline values: CDR1 SGHRS, CDR2 YFSETQ. V shed 2 bases and J shed 3 bases, with 11 bases lying between them. The CDR3 is 14 residues long. The CDR3 protein is CASSFSGHHTEAFF. In DNA, the CDR3 is TGCGCCAGCAGCTTTAGCGGGCACCACACTGAAGCTTTCTTT.

This chain connects TRBV29-1 to TRBJ2-1, with 10 nucleotides matching TRBD2. J gave up 9 bases and V 0 bases, and 14 bases lay outside the gene matches. The CDR3 consists of 17 residues. Germline V gives CDR1 SQVTM, CDR2 ANQGSEA. CDR3 DNA sequence: TGCAGCGTTGAAGATGGACCTTTCCTAGCGGGAGTCGGTGAGCAGTTCTTC. It specifies CSVEDGPFLAGVGEQFF.

CDR3 residues: CASSQQGGNEQFF. The CDR3 DNA reads as TGTGCCAGCAGTCAACAGGGAGGCAATGAGCAGTTCTTC. The chain uses TRBV5-8 and TRBJ2-1; possibly TRBD1 or TRBD2 for D (6 bases each). The CDR3 spans 13 residues. The V end was cut by 5 bases, the J end by 6 bases, with 12 bases between. Germline values: CDR1 SGHTS, CDR2 YDEGEE. Looking up the rest from reference TRBV5-8 and TRBJ2-1 gives the full variable domain: EAGVTQSPTHLIKTRGQQATLRCSPISGHTSVYWYQQALGLGLQFLLWYDEGEERNRGNFPPRFSGRQFPNYSSELNVNALELEDSALYLCASSQQGGNEQFFGPGTRLTVL.

Here the CDR3 DNA reads TGTGCCAGCAGCCTTACCATGAGTGCTACAGATACGCAGTATTTT. Translation gives CASSLTMSATDTQYF. The V call is TRBV7-9, the J call TRBJ2-3; the D is unclear. V was pared by 5 bases and J by 3 bases, with 15 bases between. CDR1 is SEHNR, CDR2 FQNEAQ, per germline (reference sequence). There are 15 residues in the CDR3.

The sample holds one count of this clone. Other DNA sequences within the sample encode an identical CDR3. The chain combines TRBV6-5 with TRBJ1-1; D unclear. Germline V gives CDR1 MNHEY, CDR2 SVGAGI. The CDR3 has 11 residues. The ends were cut back, 3 bases at V and 5 bases at J, with 4 bases in the middle. CDR3 sequence reads: CASSYGTEAFF. CDR3 nucleotide sequence: TGTGCCAGCAGTTATGGGACTGAAGCTTTCTTT.

This chain connects TRBV5-6 to TRBJ2-7; no clear D gene. Germline V gene lookup returns CDR1 SGHDT and CDR2 YYEEEE. This CDR3 region has 13 residues. With 5 bases removed from V and 5 bases from J, the gap between germline ends came to 14 bases. CDR3 nucleotides: TGTGCCAGCAGTCCTACAGTTGAGGACGAGCAGTACTTC. This translates into CASSPTVEDEQYF.

The rearrangement joins TRBV5-6 to TRBJ2-7; D unresolved. CDR1 and CDR2 (germline): SGHDT, YYEEEE. This CDR3 contains 12 residues. The V gene lost 0 bases and the J gene lost 5 bases, with 6 bases spanning the gap. CDR3 bases: TGTGCCAGCAGCTTGGCCCCTAACGAGCAGTACTTC. This codes for CASSLAPNEQYF.

The chain employs TRBV5-4 and TRBJ2-4; perhaps TRBD2 as D (6 bases). V was shortened by 1 base and J by 1 base, with 15 bases between the two germline ends. This CDR3 is built from 17 residues. Looked up from germline, CDR1 is SGHNT and CDR2 is YYREEE (reference sequence). The CDR3 sequence is CASSLMEGGFAKNIQYF. The CDR3 bases are TGTGCCAGCAGCTTGATGGAGGGTGGTTTCGCCAAAAACATTCAGTACTTC.

This clone was seen just once. V gene TRBV30 combines with J gene TRBJ2-3; the D gene could be TRBD1 or TRBD2 (5 bases each). The CDR3 has 13 amino acids. V was trimmed by 5 bases and J by 5 bases, leaving 14 bases between them. Germline loops: CDR1 GTSNPN, CDR2 SVGIG (reference sequence). The DNA for the CDR3 is TGTGCCTGGGATGAGAGGGGCGGAGATACGCAGTATTTT. Its protein product is CAWDERGGDTQYF. Variable domain in full (rest from reference TRBV30 and TRBJ2-3): SQTIHQWPATLVQPVGSPLSLECTVEGTSNPNLYWYRQAAGRGLQLLFYSVGIGQISSEVPQNLSASRPQDRQFILSSKKLLLSDSGFYLCAWDERGGDTQYFGPGTRLTVL.

Here the CDR3 reads CSARDSRDYGYTF. In nucleotides, the CDR3 is TGCAGCGCTAGGGACTCCAGGGACTATGGCTACACCTTC. The rearrangement links TRBV29-1 to TRBJ1-2, with D perhaps matching TRBD1 (5 bases). Germline lookup yields CDR1 SQVTM and CDR2 ANQGSEA. The CDR3 length is 13 residues. Trimming removed 7 bases at V and 3 bases at J, with 15 bases between.

The rearrangement links TRBV7-3 to TRBJ2-1, with D unresolved. V was shortened by 2 bases and J by 0 bases, with 8 bases between the two germline ends. Germline-derived CDR1 and CDR2 are SGHTA and FQGTGA. The CDR3 is 15 amino acids. The CDR3 protein is CASSLALSSYNEQFF. CDR3 sequence (DNA): TGTGCCAGCAGCTTAGCTTTGAGCTCCTACAATGAGCAGTTCTTC.

The chain uses TRBV7-9 and TRBJ2-5; D is unclear. Per germline, CDR1 SEHNR and CDR2 FQNEAQ (reference sequence). Trimming cost V 1 base and J 11 bases, with 11 bases left between them. CDR3 length: 12 amino acids. CDR3 DNA: TGTGCCAGCAGCTTAGGTCCGACGGAGCAGTACTTC. Translated: CASSLGPTEQYF.

J is TRBJ2-7 and V is TRBV28; the match to TRBD2 covers 9 bases. Trimming at V came to 5 bases and at J to 4 bases, leaving 9 bases not matched to a gene. Looked up from germline, CDR1 is MDHEN and CDR2 is SYDVKM. The CDR3 totals 15 residues. CDR3 nucleotide sequence: TGTGCCAGCAGTCCTAGCGGGATGGGGGGGTACGAGCAGTACTTC. This gives the protein CASSPSGMGGYEQYF.

The rearrangement joins TRBV19 to TRBJ1-1, with D possibly TRBD1 on 5 matching bases. V dropped 1 base and J dropped 5 bases, with 11 bases sitting between them. Germline CDR1 is LNHDA and CDR2 is SQIVND (reference sequence). This CDR3 spans 14 amino acids. CDR3 in amino acids: CASSIGGARTEAFF. DNA for the CDR3: TGTGCCAGTAGTATAGGGGGCGCAAGGACTGAAGCTTTCTTT.

The gene calls are TRBV7-9 and TRBJ2-7, with TRBD2 matching over 13 bases. This CDR3 has 14 residues. Germline CDR1 SEHNR, CDR2 FQNEAQ (reference sequence). After removal of 5 bases from V and 6 bases from J, the junction contained 4 bases not matched to a gene. The CDR3 nucleotides read TGTGCCAGCAGCCCTCGGACTAGCGGGGGCGAGCAGTACTTC. Translated: CASSPRTSGGEQYF.

This clone has more than one count but fewer than ten. The genes are TRBV6-1 and TRBJ1-6; maybe TRBD1 (5 bases). CDR3 length: 17 residues. Germline loops: CDR1 MNHNS, CDR2 SASEGT. The V and J ends lost 4 bases and 7 bases respectively, with 20 bases between them. The CDR3 reads CASSGTGTLTLNSPLHF. Here the CDR3 DNA reads TGTGCCAGCAGTGGCACAGGCACCCTAACCCTAAATTCACCCCTCCACTTT.